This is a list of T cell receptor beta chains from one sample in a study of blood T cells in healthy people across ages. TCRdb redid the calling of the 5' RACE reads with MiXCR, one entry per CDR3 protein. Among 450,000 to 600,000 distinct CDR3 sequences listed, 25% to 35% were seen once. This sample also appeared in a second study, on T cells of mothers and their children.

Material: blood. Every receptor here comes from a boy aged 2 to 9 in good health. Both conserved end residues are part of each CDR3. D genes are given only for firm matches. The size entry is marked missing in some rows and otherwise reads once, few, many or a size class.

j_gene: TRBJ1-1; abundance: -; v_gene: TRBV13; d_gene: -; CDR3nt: TGTGCCAGCAGCTCAAGCACTGAAGCTTTCTTT; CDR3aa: CASSSSTEAFF
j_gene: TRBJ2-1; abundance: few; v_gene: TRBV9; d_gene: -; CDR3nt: TGTGCCAGCAGCGTAGCTACGGGGGATGAGCAGTTCTTC; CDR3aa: CASSVATGDEQFF
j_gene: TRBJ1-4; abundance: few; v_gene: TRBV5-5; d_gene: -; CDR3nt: TGTGCCAGCAGCTTGGCTTGGCAGGATTATGAAAAACTGTTTTTT; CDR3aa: CASSLAWQDYEKLFF
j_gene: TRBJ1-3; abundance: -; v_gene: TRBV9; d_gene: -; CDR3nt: TGTGCCAGCAGCGTAGATCCGGACCGGCACTCTGGAAACACCATATATTTT; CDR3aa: CASSVDPDRHSGNTIYF
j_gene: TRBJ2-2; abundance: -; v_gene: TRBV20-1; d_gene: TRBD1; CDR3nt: TGCAGTGCTACCGGACAGGGCGCGAACACCGGGGAGCTGTTTTTT; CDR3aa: CSATGQGANTGELFF
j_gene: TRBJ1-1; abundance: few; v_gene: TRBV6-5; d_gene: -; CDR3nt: TGTGCCAGCAAGTTACGTTGGGGGCCGGACACTGAAGCTTTCTTT; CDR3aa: CASKLRWGPDTEAFF
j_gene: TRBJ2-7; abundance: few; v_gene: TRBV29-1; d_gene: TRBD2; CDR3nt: TGCAGCGTACACCTAGCGGGGGGGGCCTACGAGCAGTACTTC; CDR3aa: CSVHLAGGAYEQYF
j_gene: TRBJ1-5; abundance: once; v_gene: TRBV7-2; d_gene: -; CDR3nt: TGTGCCAGCAGCTTACGGGGCAGGGATAGCAATCAGCCCCAGCATTTT; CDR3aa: CASSLRGRDSNQPQHF
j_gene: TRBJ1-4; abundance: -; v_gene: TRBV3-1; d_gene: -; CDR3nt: TGTGCCAGCAGCCAATGGGGACAAGGTGATGAAAAACTGTTTTTT; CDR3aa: CASSQWGQGDEKLFF
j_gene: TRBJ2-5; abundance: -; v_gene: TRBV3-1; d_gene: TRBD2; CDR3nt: TGTGCCAGCAGCTTTAGCGGGAGGGCCATATTGGTCTTC; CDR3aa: CASSFSGRAILVF
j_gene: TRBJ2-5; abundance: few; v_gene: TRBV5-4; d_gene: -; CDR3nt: TGTGCCAGCAGCGCCCCCGAGGAGACCCAGTACTTC; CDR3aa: CASSAPEETQYF
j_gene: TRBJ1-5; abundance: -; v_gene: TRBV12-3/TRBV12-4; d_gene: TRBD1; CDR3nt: TGTGCCAGCAGTCAGGGGGCGCATCAGCCCCAGCATTTT; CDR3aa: CASSQGAHQPQHF
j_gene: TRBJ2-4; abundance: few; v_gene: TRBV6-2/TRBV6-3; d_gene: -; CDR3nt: TGTGCCATCGCGTGGACAGCCAAAAACATTCAGTACTTC; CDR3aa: CAIAWTAKNIQYF
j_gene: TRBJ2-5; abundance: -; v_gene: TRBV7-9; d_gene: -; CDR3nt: TGTGCCAGCAGCTCGAACTCCAGGAGGCAAGAGACCCAGTACTTC; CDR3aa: CASSSNSRRQETQYF
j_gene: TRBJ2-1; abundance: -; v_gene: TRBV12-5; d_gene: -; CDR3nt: TGTGCTAGTGGTTTGGTGATAGCCCAGTTCTTC; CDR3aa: CASGLVIAQFF
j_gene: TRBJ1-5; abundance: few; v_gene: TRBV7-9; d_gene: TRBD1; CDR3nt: TGTGCCAGCAGCTCTTTCTCCAGGACAGGGTCGAATCAGCCCCAGCATTTT; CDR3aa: CASSSFSRTGSNQPQHF
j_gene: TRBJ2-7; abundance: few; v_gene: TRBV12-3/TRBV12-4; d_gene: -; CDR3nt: TGTGCCAGCAGTTTAGCGCTGTCACCTAACCCTTACGAGCAGTACTTC; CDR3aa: CASSLALSPNPYEQYF
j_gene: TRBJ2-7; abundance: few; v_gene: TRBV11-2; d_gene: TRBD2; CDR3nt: TGTGCCAGCAGCCCCCCGGGACTAGCGGGAGTCTACGAGCAGTACTTC; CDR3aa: CASSPPGLAGVYEQYF
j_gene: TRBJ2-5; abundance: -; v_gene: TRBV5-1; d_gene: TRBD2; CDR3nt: TGCGCCAGCAGCCCCCGCTTATTGGTAGCGGGGGGGCGGAAAGAGACCCAGTACTTC; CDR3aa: CASSPRLLVAGGRKETQYF
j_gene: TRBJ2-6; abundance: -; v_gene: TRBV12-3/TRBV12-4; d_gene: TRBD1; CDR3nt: TGTGCCAGCAGATGGGACAGGGTGGGACCCGGGGCCAACGTCCTGACTTTC; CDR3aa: CASRWDRVGPGANVLTF
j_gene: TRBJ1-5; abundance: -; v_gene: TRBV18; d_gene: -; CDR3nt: TGTGCCAGCTCATCGAGGGCGGGAGGCCATAGCAATCAGCCCCAGCATTTT; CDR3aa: CASSSRAGGHSNQPQHF
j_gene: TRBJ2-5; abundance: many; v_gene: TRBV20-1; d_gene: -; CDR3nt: TGCAGTGCTAGCCCCAGGACTGGAGAGGGCGAGACCCAGTACTTC; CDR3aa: CSASPRTGEGETQYF
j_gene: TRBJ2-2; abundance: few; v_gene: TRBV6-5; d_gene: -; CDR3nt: TGTGCCAGCAGTTACTCTCGACTTCCCTACACCGGGGAGCTGTTTTTT; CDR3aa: CASSYSRLPYTGELFF
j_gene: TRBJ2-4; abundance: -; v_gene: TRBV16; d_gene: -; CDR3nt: TGTGCCAGCAGCCAATCGCGGACGGCAAACATTCAGTACTTC; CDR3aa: CASSQSRTANIQYF
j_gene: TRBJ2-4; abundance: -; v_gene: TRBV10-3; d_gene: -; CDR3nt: TGTGCCATCAGTCCCTCGACAGAAAACATTCAGTACTTC; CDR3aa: CAISPSTENIQYF
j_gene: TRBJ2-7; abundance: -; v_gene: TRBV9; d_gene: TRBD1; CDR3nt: TGTGCCAGCAGCAGGACAGGGGAACTTACCTACGAGCAGTACTTC; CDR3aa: CASSRTGELTYEQYF
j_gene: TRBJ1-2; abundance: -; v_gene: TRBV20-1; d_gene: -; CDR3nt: TGCAGTGCTAAGGCCGGCCCTAACTATGGCTACACCTTC; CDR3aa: CSAKAGPNYGYTF
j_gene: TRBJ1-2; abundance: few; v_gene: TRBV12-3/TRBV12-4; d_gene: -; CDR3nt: TGTGCCAGCAGTTTATGGGGAAACTATGGCTACACTTTC; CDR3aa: CASSLWGNYGYTF
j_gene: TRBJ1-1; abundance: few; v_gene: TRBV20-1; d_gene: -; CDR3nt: TGCAGTGCTAGAGATCCAGAAGGGGGAAACACTGAAGCTTTCTTT; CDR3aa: CSARDPEGGNTEAFF
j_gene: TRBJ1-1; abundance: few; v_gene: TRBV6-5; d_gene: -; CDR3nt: TGTGCCAGCAGTTCTAAAGGGACGGACAGCACTGAAGCTTTCTTT; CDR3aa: CASSSKGTDSTEAFF
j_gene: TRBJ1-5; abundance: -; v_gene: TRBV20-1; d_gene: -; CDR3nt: TGCAGTGCCAGAGACACAGATAGCAATCAGCCCCAGCATTTT; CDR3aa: CSARDTDSNQPQHF
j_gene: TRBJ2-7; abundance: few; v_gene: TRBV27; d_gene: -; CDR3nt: TGTGCCAGCAGCTACCAGGGCCGAACCTACGAGCAGTACTTC; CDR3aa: CASSYQGRTYEQYF
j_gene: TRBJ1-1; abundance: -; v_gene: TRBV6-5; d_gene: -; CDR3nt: TGTGCCACCGGGAGGAAGGCAGGCAACACTGAAGCTTTCTTT; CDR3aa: CATGRKAGNTEAFF
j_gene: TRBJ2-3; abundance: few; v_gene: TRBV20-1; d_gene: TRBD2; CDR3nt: TGCAGTGCTAGAGATCTGCGGGGGGATACGCAGTATTTT; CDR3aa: CSARDLRGDTQYF
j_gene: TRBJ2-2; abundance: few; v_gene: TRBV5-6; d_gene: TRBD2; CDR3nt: TGTGCCAGCACCCTACCGGGACTAGCGAACACCGGGGAGCTGTTTTTT; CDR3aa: CASTLPGLANTGELFF
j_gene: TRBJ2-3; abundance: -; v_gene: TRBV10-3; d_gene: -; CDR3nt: TGTGCCATCAGTGAGTCCCAGGGAGTGGGCACAGATACGCAGTATTTT; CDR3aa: CAISESQGVGTDTQYF
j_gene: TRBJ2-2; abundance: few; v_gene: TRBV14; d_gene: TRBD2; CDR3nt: TGTGCCAGCAGCCCGACTAGCGGGAGACTTGTGAACACCGGGGAGCTGTTTTTT; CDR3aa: CASSPTSGRLVNTGELFF
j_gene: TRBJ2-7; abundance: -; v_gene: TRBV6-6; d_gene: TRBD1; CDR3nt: TGTGCCAGCAGTTACGGGACAGGGTCTCCCCACGAGCAGTACTTC; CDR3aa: CASSYGTGSPHEQYF
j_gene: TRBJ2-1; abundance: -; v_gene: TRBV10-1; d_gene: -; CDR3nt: TGCGCCAGCAGTGAGTCGATTACAGGAAACAATGAGCAGTTCTTC; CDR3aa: CASSESITGNNEQFF
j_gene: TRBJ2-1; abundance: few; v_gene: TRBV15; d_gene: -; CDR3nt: TGTGCCACCAGCCCGAGGGCCGGGGATGAGCAGTTCTTC; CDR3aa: CATSPRAGDEQFF
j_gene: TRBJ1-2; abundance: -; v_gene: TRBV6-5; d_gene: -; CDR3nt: TGTGCCAGCAGTTACTCGGGGGCACCCTATGGCTACACCTTC; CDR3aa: CASSYSGAPYGYTF
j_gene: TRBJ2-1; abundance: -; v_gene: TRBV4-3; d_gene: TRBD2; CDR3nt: TGCGCCAGCAGCCAAGAGCCTAGCGGGCCCGACTCCTACAATGAGCAGTTCTTC; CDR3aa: CASSQEPSGPDSYNEQFF
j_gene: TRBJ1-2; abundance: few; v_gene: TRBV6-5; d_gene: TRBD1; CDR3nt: TGTGCCAGCAGTTACTCGGGGACAGGGGTCCACTATGGCTACACCTTC; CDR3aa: CASSYSGTGVHYGYTF
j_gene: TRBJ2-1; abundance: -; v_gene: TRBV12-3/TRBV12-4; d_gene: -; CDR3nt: TGTGCCAGCAGGGACAAGGGCAATGAGCAGTTCTTC; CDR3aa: CASRDKGNEQFF
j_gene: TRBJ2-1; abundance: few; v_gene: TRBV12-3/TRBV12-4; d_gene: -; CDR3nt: TGTGCCAGCAGTCACCGGGACTTGTACAATGAGCAGTTCTTC; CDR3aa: CASSHRDLYNEQFF